A selection of T cell receptor beta chains follows, all from one sample in a study of radiation and T cells in renal cell carcinoma. The assay was immunoSEQ multiplex PCR, and TCRdb's table has in-frame clones only and misses some. The repertoire holds 140,000 or so clones, with 70% to 90% as singletons. The sequencing used blood, collected from a patient whose treatment included radiotherapy and nephrectomy. The origin of the receptors is a woman in her forties or fifties with renal cell carcinoma. Each CDR3 is given with its conserved first and last residue. A D gene is named only where the DNA matches it firmly. A row's size may be missing; if present it is once, few, many or a size class.

J	V	length	D	size	CDR3	DNA
TRBJ1-2	TRBV28	13	TRBD1	-	CASSEQGAYGYTF	TGTGCCAGCAGTGAACAGGGGGCGTATGGCTACACCTTC
TRBJ1-1	TRBV18	20	TRBD1	-	CASSPLVPGTGDWLKAEAFF	TGTGCCAGCTCACCACTCGTCCCCGGGACAGGGGATTGGCTCAAGGCTGAAGCTTTCTTT
TRBJ1-1	TRBV18	16	-	-	CASSPSRRRQNTEAFF	TGTGCCAGCTCACCATCGCGAAGGCGCCAGAACACTGAAGCTTTCTTT
TRBJ1-5	TRBV6-6	16	-	-	CASRENNGDSNQPQHF	TGTGCCAGCAGGGAAAACAATGGGGATAGCAATCAGCCCCAGCATTTT
TRBJ1-1	TRBV6-5	14	-	-	CASRPPGGLTEAFF	TGTGCCAGCAGACCTCCCGGGGGGCTAACTGAAGCTTTCTTT
TRBJ2-3	TRBV10-2	12	-	-	CASSESGDTQYF	TGCGCCAGCAGTGAGTCTGGAGATACGCAGTATTTT
TRBJ1-1	TRBV14	14	-	-	CASSQKSLGTEAFF	TGTGCCAGCAGCCAAAAATCACTGGGAACTGAAGCTTTCTTT
TRBJ2-1	TRBV19	15	-	-	CASSIAPSSYNEQFF	TGTGCCAGTAGTATAGCCCCTAGCTCCTACAATGAGCAGTTCTTC
TRBJ2-7	TRBV27	16	TRBD1	once	CASSPTPTGSSYEQYF	TGTGCCAGCAGTCCTACTCCGACAGGGAGCTCCTACGAGCAGTACTTC
TRBJ2-2	TRBV5-6	16	-	once	CASSPGGPSRTGELFF	TGTGCCAGCAGCCCAGGAGGGCCTAGCAGGACCGGGGAGCTGTTTTTT
TRBJ1-5	TRBV30	14	-	-	CAWSVDKSNQPQHF	TGTGCCTGGAGTGTGGACAAGTCCAATCAGCCCCAGCATTTT
TRBJ1-2	TRBV5-4	14	TRBD1	-	CASNPGQLLYGYTF	TGTGCCAGCAACCCGGGACAGCTCCTCTATGGCTACACCTTC
TRBJ2-3	TRBV7-2	15	-	once	CASSGVSPLTDTQYF	TGTGCCAGCAGCGGGGTCAGCCCCCTCACAGATACGCAGTATTTT
TRBJ2-7	TRBV5-1	15	TRBD1	-	CASSLNTGGIYEQYF	TGCGCCAGCAGCTTAAACACAGGGGGTATCTACGAGCAGTACTTC
TRBJ2-1	TRBV2	15	TRBD2	-	CASERSGGLYNEQFF	TGTGCCAGCGAAAGAAGCGGGGGGCTTTACAATGAGCAGTTCTTC
TRBJ1-2	TRBV6-5	15	TRBD1	-	CASSRSGTGLYGYTF	TGTGCCAGCAGCCGATCCGGGACAGGCCTCTATGGCTACACCTTC
TRBJ1-6	TRBV15	15	-	-	CATSRDWGGDSPLHF	TGTGCCACCAGCAGAGACTGGGGTGGGGATTCACCCCTCCACTTT
TRBJ2-2	TRBV18	16	-	-	CASSPKQMKNTGELFF	TGTGCCAGCTCACCAAAGCAGATGAAGAACACCGGGGAGCTGTTTTTT
TRBJ1-4	TRBV9	15	-	-	CASSVAGGLNEKLFF	TGTGCCAGCAGCGTAGCGGGGGGTCTGAATGAAAAACTGTTTTTT
TRBJ2-7	TRBV5-1	14	-	-	CASSYTGSSYEQYF	TGCGCCAGCAGCTATACAGGGAGCTCCTACGAGCAGTACTTC
TRBJ2-7	TRBV5-4	15	TRBD1	-	CASSWGQGRSYEQYF	TGTGCCAGCAGCTGGGGACAGGGGAGGTCGTACGAGCAGTACTTC
TRBJ1-1	TRBV11-2	14	-	-	CASSQQRGNTEAFF	TGTGCCAGCAGTCAACAGCGGGGGAACACTGAAGCTTTCTTT
TRBJ1-1	TRBV9	15	TRBD1	-	CASSARDREGTEAFF	TGTGCCAGCAGCGCGAGAGACAGGGAGGGGACTGAAGCTTTCTTT
TRBJ1-6	TRBV4-3	13	-	-	CASSQVLGSPLHF	TGCGCCAGCAGCCAAGTTCTAGGGTCACCCCTCCACTTT
TRBJ2-2	TRBV7-8	14	-	-	CASSLGGFGGELFF	TGTGCCAGCAGCTTAGGAGGTTTTGGCGGGGAGCTGTTTTTT
TRBJ2-2	TRBV5-6	14	TRBD1	-	CASQTGQGSGELFF	TGTGCCAGCCAGACGGGACAGGGGTCCGGGGAGCTGTTTTTT
TRBJ2-1	TRBV4-3	17	TRBD2	-	CASSQRVEREFDLEQFF	TGCGCCAGCAGCCAACGGGTTGAGCGGGAGTTCGACCTTGAGCAGTTCTTC
TRBJ2-3	TRBV2	14	TRBD2	-	CASSDGAGGPTQYF	TGTGCCAGCAGTGACGGAGCGGGGGGGCCAACGCAGTATTTT
TRBJ2-5	TRBV30	13	TRBD2	-	CAWSPGLDETQYF	TGTGCCTGGAGCCCGGGACTAGACGAGACCCAGTACTTC
TRBJ2-7	TRBV30	12	-	many	CAWSIGTYEQYF	TGTGCCTGGAGTATAGGGACCTACGAGCAGTACTTC
TRBJ2-1	TRBV29-1	15	TRBD2	-	CSVGGWGPTYNEQFF	TGCAGCGTCGGGGGGTGGGGACCAACGTACAATGAGCAGTTCTTC
TRBJ2-1	TRBV7-9	12	-	-	CASSQEGNEQFF	TGTGCCAGCAGCCAAGAGGGCAATGAGCAGTTCTTC
TRBJ2-7	TRBV13	13	-	-	CASSPRATYEQYF	TGTGCCAGCAGCCCCCGCGCTACCTACGAGCAGTACTTC
TRBJ2-1	TRBV5-1	12	-	-	CASSSRYNEQFF	TGCGCCAGCAGCTCCAGATACAATGAGCAGTTCTTC
TRBJ2-3	TRBV10-3	13	-	-	CAITPEDQGTQYF	TGTGCCATCACCCCGGAAGACCAGGGTACGCAGTATTTT
TRBJ2-3	TRBV19	14	-	-	CASSPRSSTDTQYF	TGTGCCAGTAGCCCCAGGTCTAGCACAGATACGCAGTATTTT
TRBJ1-1	TRBV5-6	11	-	-	CASSFGAEAFF	TGTGCCAGCAGCTTCGGCGCTGAAGCTTTCTTT
TRBJ1-1	TRBV5-4	14	TRBD1	-	CASSLGQGTGEAFF	TGTGCCAGCAGCTTGGGACAGGGGACGGGTGAAGCTTTCTTT
TRBJ2-1	TRBV7-9	14	TRBD2	-	CASSLQASGYEQFF	TGTGCCAGCAGCTTACAAGCTAGCGGATATGAGCAGTTCTTC
TRBJ2-2	TRBV29-1	11	-	-	CSAGEVGELFF	TGCAGCGCCGGAGAGGTCGGGGAGCTGTTTTTT
TRBJ2-1	TRBV7-2	15	-	-	CASSWGRGSPNEQFF	TGTGCCAGCAGTTGGGGGCGGGGTAGTCCCAATGAGCAGTTCTTC
TRBJ2-3	TRBV29-1	11	-	few	CSVAHADTQYF	TGCAGCGTCGCCCACGCAGATACGCAGTATTTT
TRBJ1-1	TRBV25-1	14	-	-	CASSVGGLDTEAFF	TGTGCCAGCAGTGTCGGGGGATTGGACACTGAAGCTTTCTTT
TRBJ2-3	TRBV20-1	11	-	-	CSVLDLDTQYF	TGCAGTGTGTTAGATTTAGATACGCAGTATTTT
TRBJ1-5	TRBV27	15	-	-	CASSPIGAGNQPQHF	TGTGCCAGCAGTCCCATTGGGGCTGGCAATCAGCCCCAGCATTTT
TRBJ2-5	TRBV7-9	15	TRBD1	-	CASSLETGLGETQYF	TGTGCCAGCAGCTTAGAGACAGGGTTGGGGGAGACCCAGTACTTC
TRBJ2-7	TRBV9	14	-	once	CASSVELGAVEQYF	TGTGCCAGCAGCGTAGAATTGGGGGCGGTCGAGCAGTACTTC
TRBJ2-5	TRBV9	16	-	-	CASSAFWGLPEETQYF	TGTGCCAGCAGCGCTTTTTGGGGGCTCCCCGAAGAGACCCAGTACTTC
TRBJ2-7	TRBV7-2	14	-	-	CASSLGGITYEQYF	TGTGCCAGCAGCTTAGGAGGGATTACCTACGAGCAGTACTTC
TRBJ1-1	TRBV10-1	13	-	-	CASRDRTWGEAFF	TGCGCCAGCAGGGACCGAACTTGGGGTGAAGCTTTCTTT
TRBJ1-3	TRBV7-2	17	-	-	CASSLGVGGGAGNTIYF	TGTGCCAGCAGCTTAGGAGTAGGGGGAGGTGCAGGAAACACCATATATTTT
TRBJ1-1	TRBV9	18	TRBD1	-	CASSVSPGQGVGNTEAFF	TGTGCCAGCAGCGTATCCCCGGGACAGGGAGTTGGGAACACTGAAGCTTTCTTT
TRBJ2-1	TRBV11-3	12	-	-	CATGNSYNEQFF	TGTGCCACCGGAAATTCCTACAATGAGCAGTTCTTC
TRBJ1-1	TRBV6-1	13	TRBD1	-	CASSPDRGTEAFF	TGTGCCAGCAGCCCGGACAGGGGGACTGAAGCTTTCTTT